The rows below give T cell receptor beta chains drawn from one sample of a study of CXCR3-negative and CXCR3-positive naive CD8 T cells. TCRdb reprocessed the 5' RACE reads and reports one entry per CDR3 protein, with no DNA. With some 130,000 distinct CDR3 sequences in the sample, the ten largest clones hold under 0.75%. Material: naive CXCR3+ CD8+ T cells from blood. The source of these receptors is a human donor in good health. Some clones in this sample may be carry-over from other donors' samples. CDR3s include the opening cysteine and the closing phenylalanine or tryptophan.

j_call: TRBJ2-1; v_call: TRBV7-6; cdr3_aa: CASSWEAGLYNEQFF
j_call: TRBJ1-2; v_call: TRBV7-9; cdr3_aa: CASSSVTGGNYGYTF
j_call: TRBJ2-1; v_call: TRBV12-3/TRBV12-4; cdr3_aa: CASNREHFSNEQFF
j_call: TRBJ2-1; v_call: TRBV15; cdr3_aa: CATRIASDYYNEQFF
j_call: TRBJ2-3; v_call: TRBV28; cdr3_aa: CASSFPVASGTDTQYF
j_call: TRBJ2-7; v_call: TRBV7-2; cdr3_aa: CASSFGHAYEQYF
j_call: TRBJ1-1; v_call: TRBV27; cdr3_aa: CTSSLEARPFLNTEAFF
j_call: TRBJ2-7; v_call: TRBV20-1; cdr3_aa: CSAISWQSEYEQYF
j_call: TRBJ1-2; v_call: TRBV14; cdr3_aa: CASSQVRSGGRWGYTF
j_call: TRBJ2-1; v_call: TRBV9; cdr3_aa: CASSVALGEQFF
j_call: TRBJ1-1; v_call: TRBV29-1; cdr3_aa: CSVEEGVRAEAFF
j_call: TRBJ1-1; v_call: TRBV7-2; cdr3_aa: CASSEGPTHLFEAFF
j_call: TRBJ1-2; v_call: TRBV20-1; cdr3_aa: CSAEGTGDFYGYTF
j_call: TRBJ2-7; v_call: TRBV5-1; cdr3_aa: CASSLGTARYEQYF
j_call: TRBJ2-7; v_call: TRBV5-1; cdr3_aa: CASSGGTYEQYF
j_call: TRBJ1-2; v_call: TRBV19; cdr3_aa: CASRASRAYGYTF
j_call: TRBJ1-1; v_call: TRBV7-8; cdr3_aa: CASSLIPDPNTEAFF
j_call: TRBJ1-2; v_call: TRBV9; cdr3_aa: CASSPSADRASYGYTF
j_call: TRBJ2-7; v_call: TRBV2; cdr3_aa: CASRWTGGGSYEQYF
j_call: TRBJ1-6; v_call: TRBV29-1; cdr3_aa: CSVEDSGGSGNSPLHF
j_call: TRBJ1-5; v_call: TRBV2; cdr3_aa: CASSEPRGVDRVSNQPQHF
j_call: TRBJ2-1; v_call: TRBV19; cdr3_aa: CASSLASTSRDEQFF
j_call: TRBJ2-2; v_call: TRBV12-5; cdr3_aa: CASGLVGSSNTGELFF
j_call: TRBJ2-7; v_call: TRBV6-2/TRBV6-3; cdr3_aa: CASSLTWGAYEQYF
j_call: TRBJ1-1; v_call: TRBV28; cdr3_aa: CASSPGQRGAEAFF
j_call: TRBJ2-1; v_call: TRBV6-5; cdr3_aa: CASSLARDSPYNEQFF